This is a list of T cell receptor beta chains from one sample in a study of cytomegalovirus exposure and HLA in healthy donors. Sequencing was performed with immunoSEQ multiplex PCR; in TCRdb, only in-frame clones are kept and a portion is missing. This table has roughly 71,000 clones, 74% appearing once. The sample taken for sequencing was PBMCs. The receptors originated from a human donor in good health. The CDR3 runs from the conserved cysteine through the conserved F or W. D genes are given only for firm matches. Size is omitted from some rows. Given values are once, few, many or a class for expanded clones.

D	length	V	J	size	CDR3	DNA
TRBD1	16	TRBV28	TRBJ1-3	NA	CASSLRDRGTGNTIYF	TGTGCCAGCAGTTTACGGGACAGGGGTACCGGAAACACCATATATTTT
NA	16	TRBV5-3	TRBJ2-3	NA	CARSLLGTFCTDTQYF	TGTGCCAGAAGCTTGTTGGGCACCTTTTGCACAGATACGCAGTATTTT
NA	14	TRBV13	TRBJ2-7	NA	CASAKGGPSYEQYF	TGTGCCAGCGCTAAGGGGGGGCCCTCCTACGAGCAGTACTTC
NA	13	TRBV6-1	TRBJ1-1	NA	CASRSTGKAEAFF	TGTGCCAGCAGAAGTACAGGGAAGGCTGAAGCTTTCTTT
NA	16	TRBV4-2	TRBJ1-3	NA	CASSQEPGGIGNTIYF	TGTGCCAGCAGCCAAGAACCAGGCGGGATTGGAAACACCATATATTTT
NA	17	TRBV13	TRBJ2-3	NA	CASSPPQRILGTDTQYF	TGTGCCAGCAGCCCGCCCCAGCGGATCCTTGGCACAGATACGCAGTATTTT
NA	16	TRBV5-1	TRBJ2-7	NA	CASSTRGTGDSYEQYF	TGCGCCAGCAGTACTAGGGGTACGGGGGACTCCTACGAGCAGTACTTC
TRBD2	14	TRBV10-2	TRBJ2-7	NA	CASRTSGSSYEQYF	TGCGCCAGCAGGACTAGCGGGAGCTCCTACGAGCAGTACTTC
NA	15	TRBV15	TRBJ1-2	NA	CATSRDGVGRDGYTF	TGTGCCACCAGCAGAGATGGGGTAGGGAGGGATGGCTACACCTTC
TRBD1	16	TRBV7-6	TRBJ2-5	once	CASSSIQGTPGETQYF	TGTGCCAGCAGCTCAATACAGGGGACCCCCGGGGAGACCCAGTACTTC
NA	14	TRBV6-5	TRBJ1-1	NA	CASMTGGGYTEAFF	TGTGCCAGCATGACTGGGGGGGGTTACACTGAAGCTTTCTTT
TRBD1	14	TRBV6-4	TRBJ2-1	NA	CASSEGTEINEQFF	TGTGCCAGCAGTGAAGGGACAGAGATTAATGAGCAGTTCTTC
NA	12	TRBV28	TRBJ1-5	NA	CASSSFNQPQHF	TGTGCCAGCAGCTCCTTTAATCAGCCCCAGCATTTT
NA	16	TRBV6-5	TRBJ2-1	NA	CASSSPDYYSYNEQLF	TGTGCCAGCAGTTCTCCGGACTACTACTCCTACAATGAGCAGCTCTTC
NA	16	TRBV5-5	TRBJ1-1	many	CASSFVVDSLNTEAFF	TGTGCCAGCAGCTTCGTAGTGGACAGCCTGAACACTGAAGCTTTCTTT
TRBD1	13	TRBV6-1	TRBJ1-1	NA	CASSPDRAREAFF	TGTGCCAGCAGCCCCGACAGGGCGCGTGAAGCTTTCTTT
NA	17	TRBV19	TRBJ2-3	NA	CASSMALVALSTDTQYF	TGTGCCAGTAGTATGGCCTTAGTAGCCCTCAGCACAGATACGCAGTATTTT
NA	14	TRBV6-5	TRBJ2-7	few	CASSYSQTADEQYF	TGTGCCAGCAGTTACTCGCAGACCGCGGACGAGCAGTACTTC
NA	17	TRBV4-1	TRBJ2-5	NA	CASSQEIPPSPGETQYF	TGCGCCAGCAGCCAAGAAATACCTCCCTCGCCCGGAGAGACCCAGTACTTC
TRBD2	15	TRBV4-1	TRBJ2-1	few	CASSPTSGRANEQFF	TGCGCCAGCAGCCCGACTAGCGGGAGGGCGAATGAGCAGTTCTTC
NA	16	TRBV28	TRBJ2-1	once	CASSLGGTLGNNEQFF	TGTGCCAGCAGTTTAGGTGGGACTCTGGGAAACAATGAGCAGTTCTTC
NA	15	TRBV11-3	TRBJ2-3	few	CASSLGAEVGDTQYF	TGTGCCAGCAGCTTAGGCGCGGAGGTGGGAGATACGCAGTATTTT
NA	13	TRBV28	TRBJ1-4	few	CASHLGGQEKLFF	TGTGCCAGCCATTTGGGGGGTCAGGAAAAACTGTTTTTT
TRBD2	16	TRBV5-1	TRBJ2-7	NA	CASSPGLAGGSEEQYF	TGCGCCAGCAGCCCGGGACTAGCGGGAGGATCGGAGGAGCAGTACTTC
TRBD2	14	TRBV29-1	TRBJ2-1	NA	CSVEGLAGEDEQFF	TGCAGCGTTGAAGGTCTAGCGGGAGAGGATGAGCAGTTCTTC
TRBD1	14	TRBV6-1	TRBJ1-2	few	CASREGQGVYGYTF	TGTGCCAGCAGAGAGGGGCAGGGGGTTTATGGCTACACCTTC
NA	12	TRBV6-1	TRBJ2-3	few	CASSELRDTQYF	TGTGCCAGCAGTGAATTGCGAGATACGCAGTATTTT
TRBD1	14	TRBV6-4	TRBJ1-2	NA	CASSIGQGSYGYTF	TGTGCCAGCAGCATCGGACAGGGCAGCTATGGCTACACCTTC
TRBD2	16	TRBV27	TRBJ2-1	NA	CASTQPLTSGRAKQFF	TGTGCCAGCACCCAGCCCCTGACTAGCGGGAGGGCCAAGCAGTTCTTC
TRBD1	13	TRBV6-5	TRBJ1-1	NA	CASTGTENTEAFF	TGTGCCAGCACCGGGACAGAGAACACTGAAGCTTTCTTT
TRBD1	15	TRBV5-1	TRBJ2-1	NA	CASSLSGTGGLEQFF	TGCGCCAGCAGCTTATCCGGGACAGGGGGACTCGAGCAGTTCTTC
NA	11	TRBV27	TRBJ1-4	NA	CASRFQGKLFF	TGTGCCAGCAGGTTCCAGGGGAAACTGTTTTTT
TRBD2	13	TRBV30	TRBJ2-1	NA	CAWELAGGNEQFF	TGTGCCTGGGAACTAGCGGGAGGCAATGAGCAGTTCTTC
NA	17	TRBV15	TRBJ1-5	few	CATSRDLAGRGNQPQHF	TGTGCCACCAGCAGAGATCTGGCAGGGAGGGGCAATCAGCCCCAGCATTTT
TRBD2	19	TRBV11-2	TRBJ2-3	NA	CASSLERLAGAVSTDTQYF	TGTGCCAGCAGCTTAGAACGACTAGCGGGAGCCGTCAGCACAGATACGCAGTATTTT
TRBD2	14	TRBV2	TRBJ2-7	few	CASSGGLAGRGQYF	TGTGCCAGCAGTGGGGGACTAGCGGGAAGGGGGCAGTACTTC
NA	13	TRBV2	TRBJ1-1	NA	CASKAGDSTEAFF	TGTGCCAGCAAGGCCGGGGACTCCACTGAAGCTTTCTTT
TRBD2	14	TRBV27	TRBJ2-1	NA	CASSLGAGGLEQFF	TGTGCCAGCAGTTTAGGAGCGGGAGGCCTTGAGCAGTTCTTC
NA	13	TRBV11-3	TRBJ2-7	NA	CASSLDRVREQYF	TGTGCCAGCAGCTTAGACCGTGTCAGAGAGCAGTACTTC
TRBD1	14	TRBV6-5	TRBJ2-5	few	CASSYSDRGETQYF	TGTGCCAGCAGTTACTCGGACAGGGGAGAGACCCAGTACTTC
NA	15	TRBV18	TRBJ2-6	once	CASSLGGSGANVLTF	TGTGCCAGCTCACTCGGGGGCTCTGGGGCCAACGTCCTGACTTTC
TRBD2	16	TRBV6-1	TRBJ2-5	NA	CASSESRLAGVETQYF	TGTGCCAGCAGTGAATCCCGACTAGCGGGAGTAGAGACCCAGTACTTC
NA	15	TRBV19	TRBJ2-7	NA	CASSTQGYARNEQYF	TGTGCCAGTAGTACCCAGGGCTACGCGAGGAACGAGCAGTACTTC
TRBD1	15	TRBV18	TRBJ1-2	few	CASSLRTGSDYGYTF	TGTGCCAGCTCTCTTCGGACAGGGTCGGACTATGGCTACACCTTC
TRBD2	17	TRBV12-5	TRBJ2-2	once	CASGLPGLAVAFGELFF	TGTGCTAGTGGTTTGCCGGGACTAGCGGTAGCTTTCGGGGAGCTGTTTTTT
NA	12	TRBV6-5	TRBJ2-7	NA	CASSSRSYEQYF	TGTGCCAGCAGTAGTAGATCCTACGAGCAGTACTTC
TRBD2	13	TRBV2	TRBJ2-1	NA	CASAFLPGGEQFF	TGTGCCAGCGCTTTTCTCCCGGGAGGGGAGCAGTTCTTC
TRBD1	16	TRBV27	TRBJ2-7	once	CASSSDRVSLVYEQYF	TGTGCCAGCAGTTCGGACAGGGTCTCCTTGGTCTACGAGCAGTACTTC
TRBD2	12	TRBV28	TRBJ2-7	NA	CASSFGGIEQYF	TGTGCCAGCAGTTTCGGGGGGATCGAGCAGTACTTC
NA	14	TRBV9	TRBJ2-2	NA	CASSVNINPGELFF	TGTGCCAGCAGCGTAAACATCAATCCCGGGGAGCTGTTTTTT
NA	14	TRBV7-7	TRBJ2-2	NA	CASSLARGTGELFF	TGTGCTAGCAGCTTAGCTAGGGGAACCGGGGAGCTGTTTTTT
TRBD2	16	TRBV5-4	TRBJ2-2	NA	CASSSPGTSNTGELFF	TGTGCCAGCAGCTCGCCCGGGACTAGCAACACCGGGGAGCTGTTTTTT
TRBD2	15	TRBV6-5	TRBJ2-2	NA	CASSHGQAGTGELFF	TGTGCCAGCAGCCATGGCCAAGCGGGAACCGGGGAGCTGTTTTTT